The following is a TCR beta chain sequence with its context. In the study's own analysis: It was from reference gene primer amplification that nucleated cell counts were estimated. TCRdb keeps only in-frame clones here, not all; method: immunoSEQ multiplex PCR. Clone size and the V and J calls come from that table; the DNA yielded D and trimming. The table has more than 60,000 clones, approximately 87% seen once; the top ten hold about 4.4%. The data stem from a study of blood T cell repertoires in COVID-19. Study context: Specimens from acute and convalescent COVID-19 originated in the United States, Italy and Spain. Nucleic acid was either cDNA or gDNA, and it came from T cells, B-cell-depleted T cells, or PBMCs.

The CDR3 length is 15 residues. V trimming: 5 bases; J trimming: 0 bases; junction bases outside the gene matches: 6. The germline V gene has CDR1 SGHRS and CDR2 YFSETQ. The rearrangement links TRBV5-1 to TRBJ2-3, with 7 bases aligning to TRBD2. This sequence originates from a man aged 50 or older with active COVID-19. Sequencing input: peripheral blood. This CDR3 is CASRATSPSTDTQYF. In DNA, the CDR3 is TGCGCCAGCAGGGCGACTAGCCCCAGCACAGATACGCAGTATTTT.